Listed below are T cell receptor beta chains from one sample, sequenced in a study of shared clonotypes between healthy human individuals. Clones were read by immunoSEQ multiplex PCR, and TCRdb kept only the in-frame ones, dropping some. Of about 870,000 clones in the sample, over 90% were seen once. Sequenced sample: naive CD8+ T cells sorted from blood. These receptors all stem from a man aged 25 to 40 in good health. CDR3s include the opening cysteine and the closing phenylalanine or tryptophan. D genes are given only for firm matches. Only some rows state a clone size, as once, few, many or a class for expanded clones.

>TRBJ2-2|TRBV28|.|.
TGTGCCAGCACCCGGTGGGGCACCGGGGAGCTGTTTTTT
CASTRWGTGELFF
>TRBJ2-1|TRBV11-2|.|.
TGTGCCAGCAGCCCGCCCCTGAGGAGCTCCTACAATGAGCAGTTCTTC
CASSPPLRSSYNEQFF
>TRBJ1-3|TRBV10-3|TRBD1|.
TGTGCCATCAGTGACCCCGCCGGACAGGGTCTTGTGGCCATATATTTT
CAISDPAGQGLVAIYF
>TRBJ2-3|TRBV10-3|TRBD2|.
TGTGCCATCCTAGCGGCAAGCACAGATACGCAGTATTTT
CAILAASTDTQYF
>TRBJ2-1|TRBV29-1|.|.
TGCAGCGTTGATCCAGGGAGCTCCTACAATGAGCAGTTCTTC
CSVDPGSSYNEQFF
>TRBJ1-5|TRBV6-6|.|.
TGTGCCAGCAGTTACGCGGACAGTATCAGTCAGCCCCAGCATTTT
CASSYADSISQPQHF
>TRBJ2-7|TRBV28|.|.
TGTGCCAGCAGTCAAAACCGAGACAACTACGAGCAGTACTTC
CASSQNRDNYEQYF
>TRBJ2-7|TRBV7-7|.|.
TGTGCTAGCAGCTTGTCACCCTCCTACGAGCAGTACTTC
CASSLSPSYEQYF
>TRBJ2-2|TRBV27|.|.
TGTGCCAGCAGGTCGGGACTTCACACCGGGGAGCTGTTTTTT
CASRSGLHTGELFF
>TRBJ2-1|TRBV27|TRBD2|.
TGTGCCAGCAGTTTATCGAAAATTGAGAGGGAGGGTTACAATGAGCAGTTCTTC
CASSLSKIEREGYNEQFF
>TRBJ2-7|TRBV14|TRBD1|once
TGTGCCAGCAGCCAAACAGGGGTGGCGTACGAGCAGTACTTC
CASSQTGVAYEQYF
>TRBJ1-2|TRBV18|.|.
TGTGCCAGCTCACCACCTCTCTCAGTAAACTATGGCTACACCTTC
CASSPPLSVNYGYTF
>TRBJ2-3|TRBV27|.|.
TGTGCCAGCAGTTTACAGGGGACCATCACAGATACGCAGTATTTT
CASSLQGTITDTQYF
>TRBJ1-1|TRBV27|.|.
TGTGCCAGCCTCGACAGTGAAGCTTTCTTT
CASLDSEAFF
>TRBJ2-1|TRBV9|TRBD2|once
TGTGCCAGCAGCGTAGCTGAAGCGGGAGTTTACGATGAGCAGTTCTTC
CASSVAEAGVYDEQFF
>TRBJ2-7|TRBV11-2|TRBD1|once
TGTGCCAGCAGCCCAGCACCGGGACAGGGGCTATCCTACGAGCAGTACTTC
CASSPAPGQGLSYEQYF
>TRBJ2-7|TRBV18|TRBD1|.
TGTGCCAGCTCACCACCCTACGCAGGGGGCAGTTCGTACGAGCAGTACTTC
CASSPPYAGGSSYEQYF
>TRBJ2-5|TRBV28|TRBD2|.
TGTGCCAGCACCCTGGGGGGGTTAGGGGCCCAGTACTTC
CASTLGGLGAQYF
>TRBJ2-3|TRBV14|.|.
TGTGCCAGCAGCCAAGATGATACAGATACGCAGTATTTT
CASSQDDTDTQYF
>TRBJ2-7|TRBV28|TRBD1|.
TGTGCCAGCAGTTCAAGACAGGGTCTGTTCTACGAGCAGTACTTC
CASSSRQGLFYEQYF